Each of the 8 T cell receptor beta chains below was sequenced from the same sample in a study of T cell responses to AZD1222 COVID-19 vaccine. TCRdb's copy holds only in-frame clones and misses some; the assay was immunoSEQ multiplex PCR. The table includes about 140,000 clones, around 88% detected once. The sequenced sample was peripheral blood, obtained on day 0 of AZD1222 vaccination. The receptors derive from an adult in good health.

This clone was counted only a few times. The CDR3 nucleotides are TGTGCCAGCAGTTCCAACAATGAGCAGTTCTTC. Protein: CASSSNNEQFF. The chain uses TRBV11-3 and TRBJ2-1; no clear D gene. This CDR3 has 11 residues. The germline V gene has CDR1 SGHNT and CDR2 YENEEA. Trimming pared 6 bases from V and 5 bases from J, leaving 5 bases between.

The chain recombines TRBV7-2 with TRBJ2-7; TRBD1 matches at 7 bases. Looked up from germline, CDR1 is SGHTA and CDR2 is FQGNSA. V trimming: 3 bases; J trimming: 0 bases; junction bases outside the gene matches: 2. The length of the CDR3 is 14 residues. Here the CDR3 DNA reads TGTGCCAGCAGCTTCGGGGACAGCTCCTACGAGCAGTACTTC. Translating it yields CASSFGDSSYEQYF.

The chain combines TRBV7-2 with TRBJ1-5; D not certain. Germline CDR1 is SGHTA and CDR2 is FQGNSA. The V end was cut by 4 bases, the J end by 7 bases, with 14 bases between. CDR3 length: 14 residues. The CDR3 spells CASSSRDFHQPQHF. CDR3 sequence (DNA): TGTGCCAGCAGCTCCCGTGATTTCCACCAGCCCCAGCATTTT.

The chain recombines TRBV11-1 with TRBJ2-7; 11 bases line up with TRBD1. This CDR3 contains 16 residues. Trimming removed 6 bases from V and 5 bases from J; junction bases left unmatched: 12. Looked up from germline, CDR1 is SGHAT and CDR2 is FQDESV (reference sequence). The CDR3 loop reads CASRLSGTGGYDEQYF. CDR3 coding DNA: TGTGCCAGCAGGCTATCCGGGACAGGGGGTTATGACGAGCAGTACTTC. The variable domain in full, completed from reference TRBV11-1 and TRBJ2-7, reads EAEVAQSPRYKITEKSQAVAFWCDPISGHATLYWYRQILGQGPELLVQFQDESVVDDSQLPKDRFSAERLKGVDSTLKIQPAELGDSAMYLCASRLSGTGGYDEQYFGPGTRLTVT.

V gene TRBV5-1 combines with J gene TRBJ1-1; 7 nucleotides line up with TRBD1. The CDR3 runs 15 residues. CDR1 and CDR2 (germline): SGHRS, YFSETQ. Unmatched junction bases numbered 5, after V lost 0 bases and J lost 3 bases. This CDR3 reads CASSLGQGLYTEAFF. CDR3 nucleotides: TGCGCCAGCAGCTTGGGACAGGGTTTGTACACTGAAGCTTTCTTT.

This chain uses TRBV6-2 or TRBV6-3 with TRBJ2-1; D is undetermined. V dropped 4 bases and J dropped 8 bases, with 12 bases sitting between them. The germline V gene encodes CDR1 MNHEY and CDR2 SVGEGT. The CDR3 totals 13 residues. In DNA, the CDR3 is TGTGCCAGCAGTTTCGAATTAAGCGATGAGCAGTTCTTC. As protein: CASSFELSDEQFF.

This clone has just a few counts. The rearrangement links TRBV19 to TRBJ1-5, with D unclear. The ends were cut back, 0 bases at V and 4 bases at J, with 4 bases in the middle. The CDR3 is made up of 13 amino acids. CDR1 is LNHDA, CDR2 SQIVND, per germline (reference sequence). Here the CDR3 reads CASSIERNQPQHF. CDR3 DNA: TGTGCCAGTAGTATAGAACGGAATCAGCCCCAGCATTTT.

The chain joins TRBV6-4 to TRBJ2-2; 10 positions match TRBD1. Trimming at V came to 6 bases and at J to 3 bases, leaving 4 bases not matched to a gene. Germline V gene data show CDR1 as MRHNA and CDR2 as SNTAGT. The CDR3 runs 15 residues. CDR3 in amino acids: CASSRDRGYTGELFF. CDR3 nucleotides: TGTGCCAGCAGCCGGGACAGGGGATACACCGGGGAGCTGTTTTTT.